The clone carrying this T cell receptor beta chain was found many times. Its target is not known. The record originates from a study of T cell repertoires in cytomegalovirus infection. About the research overall: TCR beta signatures that were public indicated CMV infection and matching HLA type.

Study-wide results and caveats: Individuals carrying CMV plus the relevant HLA were identified by cumulative frequency of public TCR beta families. Dominating the ex vivo response were TCR beta clonotypes that were CMV-specific and HLA-C-restricted.

With 2 bases removed from V and 2 bases from J, the gap between germline ends came to 13 bases. Germline V gene lookup returns CDR1 SGHTA and CDR2 FQGTGA. The CDR3 consists of 15 residues. In TCRdb, the reads were re-called with MiXCR into one record per CDR3 protein. This sample yields roughly 81,000 distinct CDR3 sequences, of which 3% to 4.5% are seen a single time; approximately 4.3% belongs to the top ten. The sequenced sample was PBMCs. This sequence originates from a human donor in good health (CMV status not recorded). Some clones in this sample may be carry-over from other donors' samples. The V and J genes are TRBV7-3 and TRBJ2-7; TRBD1 is a possible D gene (6 bases). The CDR3 region has the DNA TGTGCCAGCAGCTTAGAAGCAGGGGACACCTACGAGCAGTACTTC. Translated: CASSLEAGDTYEQYF.